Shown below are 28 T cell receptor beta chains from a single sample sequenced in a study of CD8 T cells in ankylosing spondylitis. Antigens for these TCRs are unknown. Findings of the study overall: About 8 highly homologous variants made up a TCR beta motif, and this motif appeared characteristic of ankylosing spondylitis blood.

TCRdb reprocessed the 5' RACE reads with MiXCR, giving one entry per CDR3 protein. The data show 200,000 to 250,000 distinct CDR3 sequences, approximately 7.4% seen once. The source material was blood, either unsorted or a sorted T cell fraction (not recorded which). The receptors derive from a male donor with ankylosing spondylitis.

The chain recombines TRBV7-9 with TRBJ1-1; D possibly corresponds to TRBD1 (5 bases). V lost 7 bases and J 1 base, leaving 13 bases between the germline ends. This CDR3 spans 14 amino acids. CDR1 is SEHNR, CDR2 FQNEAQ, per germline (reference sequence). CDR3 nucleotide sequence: TGTGCCAGCATCGGAGGGACCGCGAACACTGAAGCTTTCTTT. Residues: CASIGGTANTEAFF. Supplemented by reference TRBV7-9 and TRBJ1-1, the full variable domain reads DTGVSQNPRHKITKRGQNVTFRCDPISEHNRLYWYRQTLGQGPEFLTYFQNEAQLEKSRLLSDRFSAERPKGSFSTLEIQRTEQGDSAMYLCASIGGTANTEAFFGQGTRLTVV.

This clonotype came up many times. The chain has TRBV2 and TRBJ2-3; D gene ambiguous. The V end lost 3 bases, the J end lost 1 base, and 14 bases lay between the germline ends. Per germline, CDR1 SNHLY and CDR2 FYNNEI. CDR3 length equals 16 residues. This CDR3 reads CASSDGEAWGTDTQYF. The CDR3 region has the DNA TGTGCCAGCAGTGATGGGGAAGCGTGGGGCACAGATACGCAGTATTTT.

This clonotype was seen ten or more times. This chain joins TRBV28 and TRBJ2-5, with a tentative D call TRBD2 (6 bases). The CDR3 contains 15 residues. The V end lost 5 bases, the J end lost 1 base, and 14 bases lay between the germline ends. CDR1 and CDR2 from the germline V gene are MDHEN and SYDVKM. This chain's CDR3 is CASSRLRETQETQYF. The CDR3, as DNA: TGTGCCAGCAGTCGTCTCCGGGAGACCCAAGAGACCCAGTACTTC.

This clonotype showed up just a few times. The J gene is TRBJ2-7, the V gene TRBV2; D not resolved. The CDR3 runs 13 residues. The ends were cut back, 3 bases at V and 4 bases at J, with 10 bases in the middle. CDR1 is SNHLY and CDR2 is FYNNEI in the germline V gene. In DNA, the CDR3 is TGTGCCAGCAGTGAGGGCGGACCTTACGAGCAGTACTTC. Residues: CASSEGGPYEQYF.

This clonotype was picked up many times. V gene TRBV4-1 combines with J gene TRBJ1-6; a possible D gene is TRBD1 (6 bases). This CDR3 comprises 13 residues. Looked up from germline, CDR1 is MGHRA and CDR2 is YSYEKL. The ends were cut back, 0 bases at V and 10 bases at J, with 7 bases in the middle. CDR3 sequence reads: CASSQETGSPLHF. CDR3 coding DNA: TGCGCCAGCAGCCAAGAGACAGGATCACCCCTCCACTTT.

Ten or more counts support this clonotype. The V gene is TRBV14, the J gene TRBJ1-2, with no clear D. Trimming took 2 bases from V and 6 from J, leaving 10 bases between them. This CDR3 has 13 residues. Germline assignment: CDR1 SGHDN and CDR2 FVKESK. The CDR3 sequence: CASSQNFKNGYTF. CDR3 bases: TGTGCCAGCAGCCAAAATTTTAAGAATGGCTACACCTTC.

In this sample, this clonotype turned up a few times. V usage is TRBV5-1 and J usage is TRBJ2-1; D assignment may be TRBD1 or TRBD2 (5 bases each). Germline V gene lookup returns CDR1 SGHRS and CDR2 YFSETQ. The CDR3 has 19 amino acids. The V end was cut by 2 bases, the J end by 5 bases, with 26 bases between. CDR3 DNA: TGCGCCAGCAGCTTATCGGACGCTCGGAGATTAGGGACGCACAATGAGCAGTTCTTC. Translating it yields CASSLSDARRLGTHNEQFF.

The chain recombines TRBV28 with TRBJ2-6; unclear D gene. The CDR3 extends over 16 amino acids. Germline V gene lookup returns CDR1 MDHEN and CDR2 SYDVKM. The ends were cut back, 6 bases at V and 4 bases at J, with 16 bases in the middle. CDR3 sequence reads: CASSPTLGSGANVLTF. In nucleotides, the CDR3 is TGTGCCAGCAGCCCTACTTTGGGATCGGGGGCCAACGTCCTGACTTTC.

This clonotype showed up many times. CDR3: CASSLWLIAGKDEQFF. The CDR3, as DNA: TGTGCCAGCAGCTTGTGGTTGATAGCGGGGAAAGATGAGCAGTTCTTC. The chain combines TRBV5-6 with TRBJ2-1, with 8 positions matching TRBD2. Losses at the gene ends were 1 base for V and 8 bases for J; bases not matched to a gene: 11. This CDR3 has 16 amino acids. CDR1 and CDR2 from the germline V gene are SGHDT and YYEEEE.

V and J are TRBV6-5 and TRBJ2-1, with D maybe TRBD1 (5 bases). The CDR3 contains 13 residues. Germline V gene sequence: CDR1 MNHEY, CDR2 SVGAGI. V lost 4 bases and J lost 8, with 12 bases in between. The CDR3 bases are TGTGCCAGCAGTTTCGCAGGGCCCCATGAGCAGTTCTTC. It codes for CASSFAGPHEQFF.

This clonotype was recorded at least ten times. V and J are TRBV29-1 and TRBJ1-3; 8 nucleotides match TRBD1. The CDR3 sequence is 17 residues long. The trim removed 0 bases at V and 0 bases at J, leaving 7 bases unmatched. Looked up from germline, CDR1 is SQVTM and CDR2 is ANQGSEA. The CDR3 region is CSVEDGGTGLSGNTIYF. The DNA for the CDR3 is TGCAGCGTTGAAGATGGCGGGACAGGCCTCTCTGGAAACACCATATATTTT.

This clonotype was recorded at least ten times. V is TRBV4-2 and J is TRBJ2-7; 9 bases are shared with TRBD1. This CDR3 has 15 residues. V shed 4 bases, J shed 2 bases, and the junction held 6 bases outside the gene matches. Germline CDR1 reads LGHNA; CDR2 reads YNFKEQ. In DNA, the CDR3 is TGTGCCAGCAGCCCCTGGACAGGGGCTACCTACGAGCAGTACTTC. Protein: CASSPWTGATYEQYF.

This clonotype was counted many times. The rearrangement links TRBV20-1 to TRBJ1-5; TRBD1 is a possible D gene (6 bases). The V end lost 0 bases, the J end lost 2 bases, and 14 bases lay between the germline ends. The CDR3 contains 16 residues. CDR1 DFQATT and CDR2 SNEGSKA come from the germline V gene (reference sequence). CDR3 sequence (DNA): TGCAGTGCTAGAGATACAGGGAAAGACCGCAATCAGCCCCAGCATTTT. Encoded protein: CSARDTGKDRNQPQHF.

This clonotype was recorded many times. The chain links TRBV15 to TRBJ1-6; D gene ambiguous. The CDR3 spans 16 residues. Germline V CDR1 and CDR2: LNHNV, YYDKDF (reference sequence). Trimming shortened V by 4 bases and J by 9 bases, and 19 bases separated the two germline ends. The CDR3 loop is CATSTQYTEGGSPLHF. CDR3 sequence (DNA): TGTGCCACCAGCACCCAATACACGGAGGGTGGTTCACCCCTCCACTTT. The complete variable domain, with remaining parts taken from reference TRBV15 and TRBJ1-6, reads DAMVIQNPRYQVTQFGKPVTLSCSQTLNHNVMYWYQQKSSQAPKLLFHYYDKDFNNEADTPDNFQSRRPNTSFCFLDIRSPGLGDTAMYLCATSTQYTEGGSPLHFGNGTRLTVT.

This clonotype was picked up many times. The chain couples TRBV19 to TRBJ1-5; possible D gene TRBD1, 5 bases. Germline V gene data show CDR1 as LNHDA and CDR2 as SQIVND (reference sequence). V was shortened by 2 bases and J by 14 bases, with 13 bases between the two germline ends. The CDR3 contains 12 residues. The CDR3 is CASSISGHGKHF. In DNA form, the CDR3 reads TGTGCCAGTAGTATAAGTGGACACGGAAAGCATTTT.

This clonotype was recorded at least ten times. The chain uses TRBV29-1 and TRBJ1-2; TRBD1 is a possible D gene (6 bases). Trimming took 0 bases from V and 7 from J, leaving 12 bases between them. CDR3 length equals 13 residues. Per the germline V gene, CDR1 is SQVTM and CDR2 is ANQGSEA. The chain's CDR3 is CSVEDTGYFGYTF. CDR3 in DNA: TGCAGCGTTGAAGATACAGGGTATTTTGGCTACACCTTC. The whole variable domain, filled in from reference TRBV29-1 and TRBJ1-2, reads SAVISQKPSRDICQRGTSLTIQCQVDSQVTMMFWYRQQPGQSLTLIATANQGSEATYESGFVIDKFPISRPNLTFSTLTVSNMSPEDSSIYLCSVEDTGYFGYTFGSGTRLTVV.

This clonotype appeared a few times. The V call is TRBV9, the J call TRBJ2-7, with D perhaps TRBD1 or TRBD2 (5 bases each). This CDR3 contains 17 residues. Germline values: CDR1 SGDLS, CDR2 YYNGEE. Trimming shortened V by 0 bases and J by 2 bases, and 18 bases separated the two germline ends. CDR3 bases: TGTGCCAGCAGCGTAGATAGTGTCGGGACCGCTCCCTACGAGCAGTACTTC. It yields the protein CASSVDSVGTAPYEQYF.

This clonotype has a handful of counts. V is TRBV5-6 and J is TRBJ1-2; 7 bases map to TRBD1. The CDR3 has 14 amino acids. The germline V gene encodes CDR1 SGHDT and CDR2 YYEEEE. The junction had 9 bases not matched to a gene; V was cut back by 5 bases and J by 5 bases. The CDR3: CASRPGGFPYGYTF. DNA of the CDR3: TGTGCCAGCAGGCCAGGGGGGTTTCCGTATGGCTACACCTTC.

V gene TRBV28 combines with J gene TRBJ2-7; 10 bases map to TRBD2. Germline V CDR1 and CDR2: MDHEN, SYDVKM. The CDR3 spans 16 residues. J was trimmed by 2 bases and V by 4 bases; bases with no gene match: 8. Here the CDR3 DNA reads TGTGCCAGCAGTTCTTATGGGACTAGCGTCCCCTACGAGCAGTACTTC. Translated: CASSSYGTSVPYEQYF.

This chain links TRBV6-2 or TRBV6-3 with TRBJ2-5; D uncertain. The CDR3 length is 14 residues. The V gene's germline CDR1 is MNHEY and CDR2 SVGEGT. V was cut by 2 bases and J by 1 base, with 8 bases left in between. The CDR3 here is CASSYDWSQETQYF. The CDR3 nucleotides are TGTGCCAGCAGTTACGACTGGTCCCAAGAGACCCAGTACTTC.

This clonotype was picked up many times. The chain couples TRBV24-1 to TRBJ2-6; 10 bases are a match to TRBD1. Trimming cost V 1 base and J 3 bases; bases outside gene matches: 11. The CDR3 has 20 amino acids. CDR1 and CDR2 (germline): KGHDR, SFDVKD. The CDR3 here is CATSDFLPTDRGFGANVLTF. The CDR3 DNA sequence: TGTGCCACCAGTGATTTTCTGCCGACGGACAGGGGGTTTGGGGCCAACGTCCTGACTTTC.

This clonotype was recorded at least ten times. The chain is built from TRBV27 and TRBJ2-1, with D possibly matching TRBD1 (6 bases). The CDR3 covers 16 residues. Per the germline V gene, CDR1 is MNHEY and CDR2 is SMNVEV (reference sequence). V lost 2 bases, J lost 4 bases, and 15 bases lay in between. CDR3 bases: TGTGCCAGCAGTTTAAACAGGGAACGACCTTACAATGAGCAGTTCTTC. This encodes CASSLNRERPYNEQFF.

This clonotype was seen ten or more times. In nucleotides, the CDR3 is TGCGCCAGCAGCCAAGCGCCAGGGGGATTGGGCACTGAAGCTTTCTTT. It encodes CASSQAPGGLGTEAFF. The chain employs TRBV4-3 and TRBJ1-1, with 7 nucleotides matching TRBD1. Germline-derived CDR1 and CDR2 are LGHNA and YSLEER. V shed 1 base, J shed 4 bases, and the junction held 9 bases outside the gene matches. The length of the CDR3 is 16 residues.

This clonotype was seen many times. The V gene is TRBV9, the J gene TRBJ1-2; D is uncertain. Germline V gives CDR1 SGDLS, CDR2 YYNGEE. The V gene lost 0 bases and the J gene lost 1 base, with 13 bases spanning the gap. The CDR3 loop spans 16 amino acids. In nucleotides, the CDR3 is TGTGCCAGCAGCGTAGCTGACGTACAGCTTAACTATGGCTACACCTTC. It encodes CASSVADVQLNYGYTF.

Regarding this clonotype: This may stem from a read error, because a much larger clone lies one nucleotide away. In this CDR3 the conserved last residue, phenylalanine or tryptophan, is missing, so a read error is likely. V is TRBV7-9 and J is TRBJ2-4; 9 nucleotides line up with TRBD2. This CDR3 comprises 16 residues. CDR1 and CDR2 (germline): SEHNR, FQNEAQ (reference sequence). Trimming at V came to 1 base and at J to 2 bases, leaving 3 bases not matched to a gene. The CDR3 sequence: CASSLGASGTKNIQYL. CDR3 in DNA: TGTGCCAGCAGCTTAGGTGCTAGCGGGACCAAAAACATTCAGTACTTA.

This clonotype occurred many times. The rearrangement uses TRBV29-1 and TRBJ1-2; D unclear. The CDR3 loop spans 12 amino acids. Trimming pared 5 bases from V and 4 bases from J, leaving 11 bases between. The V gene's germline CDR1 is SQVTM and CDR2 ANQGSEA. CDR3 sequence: CSVPGFPYGYTF. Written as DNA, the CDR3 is TGCAGCGTTCCCGGCTTCCCCTATGGCTACACCTTC.

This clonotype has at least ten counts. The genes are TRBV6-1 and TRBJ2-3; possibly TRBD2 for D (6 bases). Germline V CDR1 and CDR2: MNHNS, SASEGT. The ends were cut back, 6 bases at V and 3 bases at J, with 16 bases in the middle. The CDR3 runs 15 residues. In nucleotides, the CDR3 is TGTGCCAGCAGCCCCGCTAGCGCGGGGACAGATACGCAGTATTTT. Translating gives CASSPASAGTDTQYF.

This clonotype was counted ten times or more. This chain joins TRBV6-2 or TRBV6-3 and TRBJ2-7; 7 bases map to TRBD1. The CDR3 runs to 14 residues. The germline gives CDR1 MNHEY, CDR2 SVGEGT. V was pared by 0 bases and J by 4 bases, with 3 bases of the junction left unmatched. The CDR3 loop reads CASSYSSTGYEQYF. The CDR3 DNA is TGTGCCAGCAGTTACTCGTCGACAGGGTACGAGCAGTACTTC.